One and the same sample provided the 26 T cell receptor beta chains below, sequenced in a study of blood T cell repertoires in COVID-19. Sequencing was performed with immunoSEQ multiplex PCR; in TCRdb, only in-frame clones are kept and a portion is missing. The sample holds about 180,000 clones, around 79% seen once. Sequenced material: peripheral blood. The source of these receptors is a woman in her sixties or seventies with acute or convalescent COVID-19.

The rearrangement links TRBV24-1 to TRBJ2-7; 9 bases agree with TRBD1. Germline-derived CDR1 and CDR2 are KGHDR and SFDVKD. The CDR3 is made up of 15 amino acids. V dropped 3 bases and J dropped 5; count of bases not matched to a gene: 7. The CDR3 sequence: CATSDTGTGLHEQYF. The CDR3 bases are TGTGCCACCAGTGATACCGGGACAGGGCTGCACGAGCAGTACTTC.

The chain is built from TRBV6-4 and TRBJ2-3, with a weak D call TRBD2 (7 bases). Germline assignment: CDR1 MRHNA and CDR2 SNTAGT. The CDR3 loop spans 16 amino acids. Between the trimmed V and J ends, which lost 0 bases and 2 bases, there was a span of 12 bases. This CDR3 is CASSDSHAGATDTQYF. CDR3 DNA: TGTGCCAGCAGTGACTCTCATGCGGGGGCCACAGATACGCAGTATTTT.

CDR3 loop: CASAPRDWDNEQFF. The CDR3 DNA sequence: TGTGCCAGCGCTCCAAGGGACTGGGACAATGAGCAGTTCTTC. The genes are TRBV6-5 and TRBJ2-1; perhaps TRBD2 as D (6 bases). V was pared by 8 bases and J by 5 bases, with 16 bases between. The CDR3 has 14 residues. Germline CDR1 and CDR2: MNHEY and SVGAGI.

This rearrangement joins TRBV6-5 to TRBJ2-7, with 8 nucleotides matching TRBD2. In germline, CDR1 is MNHEY, CDR2 SVGAGI. The trim removed 5 bases at V and 0 bases at J, leaving 3 bases unmatched. The CDR3 covers 14 residues. The CDR3 reads CASSPGTSSYEQYF. For the CDR3, the DNA is TGTGCCAGCAGTCCCGGGACTAGCTCCTACGAGCAGTACTTC.

The V call is TRBV3-1 (or the pseudogene TRBV3-2), the J call TRBJ2-2, with 10 bases lining up with TRBD2. CDR3 size: 16 residues. V shed 5 bases, J shed 7 bases, and the junction held 10 bases outside the gene matches. The V gene's germline CDR1 is LGHDT and CDR2 YNNKEL (reference sequence). CDR3 residues: CASSLGLAERLGELFF. The CDR3 nucleotides are TGTGCCAGCAGCTTAGGACTAGCGGAACGACTCGGGGAGCTGTTTTTT.

J is TRBJ1-1 and V is TRBV6-5; the D gene is possibly TRBD1 (5 bases). Trimming took off 0 bases at V and 1 base at J, with 6 bases between the two ends. This CDR3 region has 14 residues. Per the germline V gene, CDR1 is MNHEY and CDR2 is SVGAGI. The CDR3 DNA is TGTGCCAGCAGTTACTCTAGGGGGAACACTGAAGCTTTCTTT. It encodes CASSYSRGNTEAFF.

The V gene is TRBV10-3, the J gene TRBJ2-5; D gene ambiguous. With 2 bases removed from V and 4 bases from J, the gap between germline ends came to 5 bases. CDR3 length: 12 residues. Germline CDR1 reads ENHRY; CDR2 reads SYGVKD. The CDR3 sequence: CAISENGETQYF. The CDR3 DNA reads as TGTGCCATCAGTGAGAACGGAGAGACCCAGTACTTC.

This clone came up a few times. The chain links TRBV7-8 to TRBJ2-1, with 11 nucleotides matching TRBD2. The CDR3 contains 15 residues. Germline V CDR1 and CDR2: SGHVS, FQNEAQ. The ends lost 5 bases at V and 4 bases at J; junction bases unmatched: 4. The CDR3 DNA is TGTGCCAGCAGCGGTAGCGGGGGGGGGTACAATGAGCAGTTCTTC. Encoded protein: CASSGSGGGYNEQFF.

Only a few counts were recorded for this clone. This chain connects TRBV28 to TRBJ1-2; TRBD1 aligns across 8 bases. Germline CDR1 and CDR2: MDHEN and SYDVKM. The CDR3 is 15 residues long. V gave up 3 bases and J gave up 5 bases; unmatched junction bases: 8. CDR3 loop: CASSFRGQATYGYTF. The CDR3 coding sequence is TGTGCCAGCAGTTTCCGGGGACAGGCGACATATGGCTACACCTTC.

This clone was found a few times. The chain recombines TRBV12-3 or TRBV12-4 with TRBJ1-6, with D unclear. Trimming took off 3 bases at V and 9 bases at J, with 9 bases between the two ends. This CDR3 has 13 amino acids. The CDR3 loop reads CASSLQTGSPLHF. The CDR3 nucleotides are TGTGCCAGCAGTTTGCAGACTGGTTCACCCCTCCACTTT.

The chain employs TRBV6-5 and TRBJ2-2; TRBD2 is a possible D gene (5 bases). Germline V gives CDR1 MNHEY, CDR2 SVGAGI. The CDR3 consists of 15 residues. V was clipped by 6 bases and J by 2 bases, with 13 bases between them. The CDR3 region has the DNA TGTGCCAGCAGCTTACGGACTGGAAACACCGGGGAGCTGTTTTTT. Translated, it gives CASSLRTGNTGELFF.

This chain links TRBV7-2 with TRBJ2-7; TRBD2 agrees at 14 bases. This CDR3 spans 17 amino acids. Germline CDR1 reads SGHTA; CDR2 reads FQGNSA. V shed 5 bases, J shed 1 base, and the junction held 7 bases outside the gene matches. The CDR3 DNA follows: TGTGCCAGCAGCCTAAGTGGGACTAGCGGGAGTTCCTACGAGCAGTACTTC. Protein product: CASSLSGTSGSSYEQYF.

J is TRBJ2-5 and V is TRBV7-8; D is ambiguous. The CDR3 extends over 18 amino acids. With 1 base removed from V and 0 bases from J, the gap between germline ends came to 18 bases. CDR1 is SGHVS, CDR2 FQNEAQ, per germline. The CDR3 reads CASSLGRLTEYYQETQYF. The CDR3 bases are TGTGCCAGCAGCTTAGGGCGCCTAACAGAGTACTACCAAGAGACCCAGTACTTC. Full variable domain (missing parts from reference TRBV7-8 and TRBJ2-5): GAGVSQSPRYKVAKRGQDVALRCDPISGHVSLFWYQQALGQGPEFLTYFQNEAQLDKSGLPSDRFFAERPEGSVSTLKIQRTQQEDSAVYLCASSLGRLTEYYQETQYFGPGTRLLVL.

The chain employs TRBV4-2 and TRBJ2-1; 7 bases map to TRBD2. Trimming took 1 base from V and 11 from J; bases not matched to a gene: 2. CDR1 LGHNA and CDR2 YNFKEQ come from the germline V gene. This CDR3 comprises 12 residues. The CDR3 region has the DNA TGTGCCAGCAGCCAAGTAGCGGGTAAGCAGTTCTTC. It encodes CASSQVAGKQFF.

This chain links TRBV28 with TRBJ1-5, with 7 bases fitting TRBD1. Trimming cost V 6 bases and J 7 bases; bases outside gene matches: 15. The germline V gene has CDR1 MDHEN and CDR2 SYDVKM. The CDR3 extends over 16 amino acids. The chain's CDR3 is CASSPRQGVLIQPQHF. The CDR3 nucleotides read TGTGCCAGCAGCCCAAGACAGGGTGTTTTAATCCAGCCCCAGCATTTT.

V is TRBV5-6 and J is TRBJ1-2, with D perhaps TRBD1 (5 bases). Germline CDR1 reads SGHDT; CDR2 reads YYEEEE. Trimming took off 5 bases at V and 4 bases at J, with 15 bases between the two ends. The CDR3 length is 14 residues. The CDR3 nucleotides read TGTGCCAGCAGTCAGATAGGGGTAGGCTATGGCTACACCTTC. Its protein is CASSQIGVGYGYTF.

The gene calls are TRBV6-5 and TRBJ1-5; 8 nucleotides align to TRBD1. Germline loops: CDR1 MNHEY, CDR2 SVGAGI. This CDR3 is 15 amino acids long. After removal of 1 base from V and 5 bases from J, the junction contained 4 bases not matched to a gene. CDR3 in amino acids: CASSYYGQGDQPQHF. CDR3 nucleotide sequence: TGTGCCAGCAGTTACTACGGACAGGGAGATCAGCCCCAGCATTTT.

The chain joins TRBV6-5 to TRBJ2-1; D call uncertain. Trimming cost V 10 bases and J 2 bases, with 18 bases left between them. The CDR3 is 15 amino acids. Per germline, CDR1 MNHEY and CDR2 SVGAGI. CDR3 protein: CATYHSFRAYNEQFF. CDR3 DNA: TGTGCCACCTACCATAGCTTTCGGGCCTACAATGAGCAGTTCTTC.

The gene calls are TRBV4-1 and TRBJ2-1, with 10 bases lining up with TRBD2. The CDR3 contains 15 residues. V was pared by 8 bases and J by 9 bases, with 13 bases of the junction left unmatched. Germline CDR1 and CDR2: MGHRA and YSYEKL. CDR3: CASREGLAGVGEQFF. The CDR3 bases are TGCGCCAGCCGAGAGGGGCTAGCGGGAGTGGGTGAGCAGTTCTTC.

This chain connects TRBV5-1 to TRBJ2-2; TRBD1 agrees at 7 bases. The CDR3 is made up of 15 amino acids. Trimming removed 4 bases from V and 0 bases from J; junction bases left unmatched: 3. Germline V lookup: CDR1 SGHRS, CDR2 YFSETQ. CDR3 bases: TGCGCCAGCAGCACCCAGGGGGCGAACACCGGGGAGCTGTTTTTT. Residues: CASSTQGANTGELFF.

Worth noting for this clone: The sample holds other DNA sequences that translate to the same CDR3. J is TRBJ1-6 and V is TRBV19, with D tentatively TRBD1 (5 bases). Per germline, CDR1 LNHDA and CDR2 SQIVND (reference sequence). The CDR3 consists of 13 residues. V was trimmed by 3 bases and J by 7 bases, leaving 7 bases between them. The CDR3 reads CASSIAGNSPLHF. DNA of the CDR3: TGTGCCAGTAGTATTGCAGGGAATTCACCCCTCCACTTT.

This clone was observed many times. One junction end disagrees with the germline gene, perhaps due to a read error. The chain uses TRBV5-1 and TRBJ2-3, with D perhaps matching TRBD2 (7 bases). Per the germline V gene, CDR1 is SGHRS and CDR2 is YFSETQ. This CDR3 is built from 16 residues. The CDR3 region is CASSLQGQPELAIKDF. CDR3 sequence (DNA): TGCGCCAGCAGCTTACAGGGCCAACCCGAACTAGCGATCAAAGATTTT.

J is TRBJ1-5 and V is TRBV6-5; D is unresolved. The CDR3 totals 15 residues. V was trimmed by 8 bases and J by 2 bases, leaving 16 bases between them. Germline V gene sequence: CDR1 MNHEY, CDR2 SVGAGI. The CDR3 is CASVFVTPGNQPQHF. In nucleotides, the CDR3 is TGTGCCAGCGTGTTCGTGACACCCGGCAATCAGCCCCAGCATTTT.

In the case of this clone: Compared with germline, one end of the junction differs, possibly owing to a read error. The chain recombines TRBV5-4 with TRBJ2-5, with 9 bases matching TRBD1. Germline V CDR1 and CDR2: SGHNT, YYREEE (reference sequence). The CDR3 is 15 residues long. The CDR3, as DNA: TGTGCCAGCAGCTTGGAAACAGGGGGCCCTGAGATCCAGTACTTC. Protein sequence: CASSLETGGPEIQYF.

The chain couples TRBV5-1 to TRBJ2-5; 7 bases fit TRBD1. This CDR3 spans 16 amino acids. Germline CDR1 is SGHRS and CDR2 is YFSETQ. V lost 2 bases to trimming and J lost 4 bases; unmatched junction nucleotides: 11. In DNA form, the CDR3 reads TGCGCCAGCAGCTTTTTGACAGGGAGAGGAGGAGAGACCCAGTACTTC. It encodes CASSFLTGRGGETQYF. Combining the CDR3 with reference TRBV5-1 and TRBJ2-5 gives the whole variable domain KAGVTQTPRYLIKTRGQQVTLSCSPISGHRSVSWYQQTPGQGLQFLFEYFSETQRNKGNFPGRFSGRQFSNSRSEMNVSTLELGDSALYLCASSFLTGRGGETQYFGPGTRLLVL.

This chain links TRBV12-5 with TRBJ2-7; 12 nucleotides line up with TRBD2. CDR3 length: 15 residues. CDR1 is LGHNT, CDR2 FRNRAP, per germline. V trimming: 1 base; J trimming: 4 bases; junction bases outside the gene matches: 2. The DNA of the CDR3 is TGTGCTAGTGGTTTGGGCGGGACTAGCGGGTACGAGCAGTACTTC. Translated: CASGLGGTSGYEQYF.